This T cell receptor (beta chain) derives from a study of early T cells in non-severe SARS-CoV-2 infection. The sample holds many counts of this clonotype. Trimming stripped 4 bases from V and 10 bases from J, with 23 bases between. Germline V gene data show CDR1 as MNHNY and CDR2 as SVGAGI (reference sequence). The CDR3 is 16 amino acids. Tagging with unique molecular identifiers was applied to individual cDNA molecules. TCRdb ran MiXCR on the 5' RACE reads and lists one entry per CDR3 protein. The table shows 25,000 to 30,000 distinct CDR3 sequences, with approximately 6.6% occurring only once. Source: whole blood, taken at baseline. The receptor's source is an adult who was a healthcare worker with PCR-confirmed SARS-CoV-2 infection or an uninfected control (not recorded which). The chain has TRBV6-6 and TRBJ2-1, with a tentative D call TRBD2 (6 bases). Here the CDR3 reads CASSSQSLAVFKEQFF. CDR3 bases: TGTGCCAGCAGTTCCCAATCGTTAGCGGTCTTTAAGGAGCAGTTCTTC.